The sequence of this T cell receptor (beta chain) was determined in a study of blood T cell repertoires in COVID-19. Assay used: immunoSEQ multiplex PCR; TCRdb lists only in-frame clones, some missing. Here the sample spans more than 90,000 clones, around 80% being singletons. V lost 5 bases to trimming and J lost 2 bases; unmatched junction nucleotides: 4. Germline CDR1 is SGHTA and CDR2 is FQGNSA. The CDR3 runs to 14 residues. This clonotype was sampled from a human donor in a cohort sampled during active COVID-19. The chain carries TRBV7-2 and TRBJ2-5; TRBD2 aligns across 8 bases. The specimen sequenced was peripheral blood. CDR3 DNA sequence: TGTGCCAGCAGCACCTCTAGCGGGCAAGAGACCCAGTACTTC. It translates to CASSTSSGQETQYF.